A single T cell receptor beta chain is shown here with its context. This record belongs to a study of blood T cell repertoires in COVID-19. The data were produced by immunoSEQ multiplex PCR, yet TCRdb's version contains in-frame clones alone and is incomplete. The sample consists of 98,000 or so clones, around four fifths of them appearing once. This CDR3 is 15 amino acids long. Trimming stripped 4 bases from V and 9 bases from J, with 19 bases between. The germline V gene encodes CDR1 SGHTA and CDR2 FQGNSA. Material: peripheral blood. The receptor was derived from a man aged 60 to 69 with acute or convalescent COVID-19. The chain combines TRBV7-2 with TRBJ2-1; a weak D match, TRBD2 (6 bases). CDR3 protein: CASSWVAGGPIEQFF. The CDR3 bases are TGTGCCAGCAGCTGGGTAGCCGGAGGGCCCATTGAGCAGTTCTTC.